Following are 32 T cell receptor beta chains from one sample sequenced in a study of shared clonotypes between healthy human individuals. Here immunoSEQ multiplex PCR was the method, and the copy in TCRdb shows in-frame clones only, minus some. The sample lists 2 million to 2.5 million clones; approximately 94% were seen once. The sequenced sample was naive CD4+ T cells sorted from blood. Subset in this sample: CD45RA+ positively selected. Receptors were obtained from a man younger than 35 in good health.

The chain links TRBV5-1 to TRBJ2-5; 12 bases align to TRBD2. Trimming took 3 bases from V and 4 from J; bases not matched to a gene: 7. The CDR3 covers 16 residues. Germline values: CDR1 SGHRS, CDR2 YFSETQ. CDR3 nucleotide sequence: TGCGCCAGCAGCTCCCTGACTAGCGGGAGTCCAGAGACCCAGTACTTC. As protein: CASSSLTSGSPETQYF.

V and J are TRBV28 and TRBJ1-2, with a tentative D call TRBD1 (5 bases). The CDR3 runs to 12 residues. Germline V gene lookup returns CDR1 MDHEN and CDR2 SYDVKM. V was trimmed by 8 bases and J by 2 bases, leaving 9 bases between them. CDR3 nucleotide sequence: TGTGCCAGCGAGACAGTGAACTATGGCTACACCTTC. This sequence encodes CASETVNYGYTF.

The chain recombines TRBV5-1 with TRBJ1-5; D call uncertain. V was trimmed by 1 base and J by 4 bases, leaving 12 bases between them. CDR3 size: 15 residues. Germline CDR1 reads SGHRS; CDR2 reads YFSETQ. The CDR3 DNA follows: TGCGCCAGCAGCTTGTCCGGGGAAAGAAATCAGCCCCAGCATTTT. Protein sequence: CASSLSGERNQPQHF. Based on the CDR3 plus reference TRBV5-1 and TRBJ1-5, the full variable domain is KAGVTQTPRYLIKTRGQQVTLSCSPISGHRSVSWYQQTPGQGLQFLFEYFSETQRNKGNFPGRFSGRQFSNSRSEMNVSTLELGDSALYLCASSLSGERNQPQHFGDGTRLSIL.

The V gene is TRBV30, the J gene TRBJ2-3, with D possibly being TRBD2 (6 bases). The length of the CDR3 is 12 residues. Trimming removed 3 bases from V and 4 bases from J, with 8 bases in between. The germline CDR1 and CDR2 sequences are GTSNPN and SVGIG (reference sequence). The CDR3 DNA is TGTGCCTGGAGGGGACTTTCAGATACGCAGTATTTT. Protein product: CAWRGLSDTQYF.

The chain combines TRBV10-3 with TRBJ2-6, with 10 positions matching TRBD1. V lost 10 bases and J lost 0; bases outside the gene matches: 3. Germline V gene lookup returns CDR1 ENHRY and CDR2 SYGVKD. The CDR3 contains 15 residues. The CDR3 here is CATGQGLSGANVLTF. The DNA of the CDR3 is TGTGCCACGGGACAGGGGCTCTCTGGGGCCAACGTCCTGACTTTC.

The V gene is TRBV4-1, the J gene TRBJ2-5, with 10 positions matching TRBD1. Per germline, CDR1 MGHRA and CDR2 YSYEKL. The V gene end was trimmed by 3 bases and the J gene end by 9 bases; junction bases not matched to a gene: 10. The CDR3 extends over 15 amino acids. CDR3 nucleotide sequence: TGCGCCAGCAGCCATATAGGGACAGGGGAAGGGGCCCAGTACTTC. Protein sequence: CASSHIGTGEGAQYF.

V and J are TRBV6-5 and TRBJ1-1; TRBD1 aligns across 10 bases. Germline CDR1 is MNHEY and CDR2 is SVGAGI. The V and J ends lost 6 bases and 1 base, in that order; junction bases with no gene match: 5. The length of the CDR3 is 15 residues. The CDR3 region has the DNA TGTGCCAGCAGAAGGGGACAGGGGACGAACACTGAAGCTTTCTTT. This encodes CASRRGQGTNTEAFF.

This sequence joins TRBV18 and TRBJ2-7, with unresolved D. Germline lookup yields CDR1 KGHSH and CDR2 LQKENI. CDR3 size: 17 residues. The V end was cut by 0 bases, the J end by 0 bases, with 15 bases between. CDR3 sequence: CASSPPTGQESSYEQYF. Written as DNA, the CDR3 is TGTGCCAGCTCACCACCAACCGGGCAGGAGAGCTCCTACGAGCAGTACTTC.

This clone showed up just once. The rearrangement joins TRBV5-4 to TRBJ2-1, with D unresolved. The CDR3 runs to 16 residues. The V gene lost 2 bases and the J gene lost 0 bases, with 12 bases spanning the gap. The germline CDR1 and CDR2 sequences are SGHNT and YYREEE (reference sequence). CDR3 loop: CASSLRPDSSYNEQFF. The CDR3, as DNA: TGTGCCAGCAGCTTAAGACCCGATAGCTCCTACAATGAGCAGTTCTTC.

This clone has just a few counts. CDR3 sequence: CASRGQGPRPTEAFF. In nucleotides, the CDR3 is TGCGCCAGCAGGGGACAGGGGCCTCGGCCCACTGAAGCTTTCTTT. The chain carries TRBV10-1 and TRBJ1-1; TRBD1 aligns across 10 bases. The V gene end was trimmed by 6 bases and the J gene end by 4 bases; junction bases not matched to a gene: 8. CDR3 length: 15 amino acids. CDR1 and CDR2 (germline): WNHNN, SYGVQD (reference sequence).

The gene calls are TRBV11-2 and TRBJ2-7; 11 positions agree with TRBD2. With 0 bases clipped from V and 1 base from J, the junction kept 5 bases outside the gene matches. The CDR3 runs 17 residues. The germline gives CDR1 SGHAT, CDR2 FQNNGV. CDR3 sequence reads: CASSLDGGLAVSYEQYF. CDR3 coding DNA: TGTGCCAGCAGCTTAGATGGGGGACTAGCGGTGTCCTACGAGCAGTACTTC.

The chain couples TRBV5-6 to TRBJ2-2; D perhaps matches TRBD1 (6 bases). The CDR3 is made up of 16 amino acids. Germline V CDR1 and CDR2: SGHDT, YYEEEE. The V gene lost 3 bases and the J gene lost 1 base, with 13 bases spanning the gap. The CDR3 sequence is CASSWAMTGNTGELFF. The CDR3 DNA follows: TGTGCCAGCAGCTGGGCTATGACAGGGAACACCGGGGAGCTGTTTTTT.

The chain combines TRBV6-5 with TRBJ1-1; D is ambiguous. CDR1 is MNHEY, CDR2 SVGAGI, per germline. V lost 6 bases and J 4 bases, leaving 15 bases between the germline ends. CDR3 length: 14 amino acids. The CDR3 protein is CASSSMGTSTEAFF. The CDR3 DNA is TGTGCCAGCAGCTCGATGGGTACGAGCACTGAAGCTTTCTTT.

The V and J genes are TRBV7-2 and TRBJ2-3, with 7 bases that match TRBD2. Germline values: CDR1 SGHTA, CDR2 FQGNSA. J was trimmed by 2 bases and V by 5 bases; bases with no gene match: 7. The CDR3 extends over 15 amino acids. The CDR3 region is CASSRDYIHTDTQYF. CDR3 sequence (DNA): TGTGCCAGCAGCAGGGACTACATACACACAGATACGCAGTATTTT. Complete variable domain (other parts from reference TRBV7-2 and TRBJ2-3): GAGVSQSPSNKVTEKGKDVELRCDPISGHTALYWYRQSLGQGLEFLIYFQGNSAPDKSGLPSDRFSAERTGGSVSTLTIQRTQQEDSAVYLCASSRDYIHTDTQYFGPGTRLTVL.

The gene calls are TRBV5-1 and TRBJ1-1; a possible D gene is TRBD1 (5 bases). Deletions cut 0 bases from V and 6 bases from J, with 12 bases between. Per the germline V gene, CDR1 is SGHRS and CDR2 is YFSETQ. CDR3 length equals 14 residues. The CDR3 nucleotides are TGCGCCAGCAGCTTGGCCGTGTTGACAGCTGAAGCTTTCTTT. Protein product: CASSLAVLTAEAFF.

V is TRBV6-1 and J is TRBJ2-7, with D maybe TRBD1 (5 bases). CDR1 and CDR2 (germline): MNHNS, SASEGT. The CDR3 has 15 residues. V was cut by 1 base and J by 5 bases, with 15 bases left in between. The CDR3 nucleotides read TGTGCCAGCAGTGAAGGACAGTATTCACTCCACGAGCAGTACTTC. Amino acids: CASSEGQYSLHEQYF.

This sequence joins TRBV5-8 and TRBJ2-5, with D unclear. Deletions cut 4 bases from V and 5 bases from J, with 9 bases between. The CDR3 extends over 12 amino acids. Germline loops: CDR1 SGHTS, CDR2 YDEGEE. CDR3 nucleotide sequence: TGTGCCAGCAGCCCGGTGGTGGAGACCCAGTACTTC. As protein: CASSPVVETQYF.

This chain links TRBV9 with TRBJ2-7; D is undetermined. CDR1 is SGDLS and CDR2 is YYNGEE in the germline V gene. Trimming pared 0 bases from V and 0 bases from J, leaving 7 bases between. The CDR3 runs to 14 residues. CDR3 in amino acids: CASSVERDSYEQYF. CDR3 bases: TGTGCCAGCAGCGTAGAAAGGGACTCCTACGAGCAGTACTTC.

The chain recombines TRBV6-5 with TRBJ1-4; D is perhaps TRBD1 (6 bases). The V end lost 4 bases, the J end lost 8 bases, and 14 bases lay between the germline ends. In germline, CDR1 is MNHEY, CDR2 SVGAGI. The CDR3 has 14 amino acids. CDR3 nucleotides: TGTGCCAGCAGTTTTCTTAAGGGGGGCGAAAAACTGTTTTTT. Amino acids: CASSFLKGGEKLFF.

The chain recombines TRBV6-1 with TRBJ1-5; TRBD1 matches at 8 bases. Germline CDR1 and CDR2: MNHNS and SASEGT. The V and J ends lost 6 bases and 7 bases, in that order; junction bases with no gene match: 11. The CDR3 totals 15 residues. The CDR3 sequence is CASSQGSGGEQPQHF. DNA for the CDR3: TGTGCCAGCAGCCAAGGATCAGGGGGCGAACAGCCCCAGCATTTT.

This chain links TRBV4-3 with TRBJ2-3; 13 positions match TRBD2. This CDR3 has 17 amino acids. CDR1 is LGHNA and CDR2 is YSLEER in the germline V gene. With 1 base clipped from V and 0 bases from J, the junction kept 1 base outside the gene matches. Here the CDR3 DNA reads TGCGCCAGCAGCCAAGGGACTAGCGGGAGCAGCACAGATACGCAGTATTTT. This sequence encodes CASSQGTSGSSTDTQYF.

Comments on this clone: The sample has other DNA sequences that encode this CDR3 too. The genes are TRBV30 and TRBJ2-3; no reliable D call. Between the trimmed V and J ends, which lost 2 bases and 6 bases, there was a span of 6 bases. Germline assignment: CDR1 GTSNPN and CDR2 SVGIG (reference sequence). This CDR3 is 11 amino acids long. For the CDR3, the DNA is TGTGCCTGGAGTTCCCCCGATACGCAGTATTTT. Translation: CAWSSPDTQYF.

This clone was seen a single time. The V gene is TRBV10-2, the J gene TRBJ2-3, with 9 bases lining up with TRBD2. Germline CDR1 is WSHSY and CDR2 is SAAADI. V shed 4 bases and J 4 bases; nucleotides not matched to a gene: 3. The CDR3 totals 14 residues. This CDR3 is CASSGGRASDTQYF. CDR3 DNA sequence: TGCGCCAGCAGTGGCGGGAGGGCCTCAGATACGCAGTATTTT.

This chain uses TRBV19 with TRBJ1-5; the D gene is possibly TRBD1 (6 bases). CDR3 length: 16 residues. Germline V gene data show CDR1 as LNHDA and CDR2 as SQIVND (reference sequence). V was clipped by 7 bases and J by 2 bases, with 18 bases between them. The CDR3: CASTPGGSVGNQPQHF. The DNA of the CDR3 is TGTGCCAGTACCCCTGGGGGCTCGGTAGGCAATCAGCCCCAGCATTTT.

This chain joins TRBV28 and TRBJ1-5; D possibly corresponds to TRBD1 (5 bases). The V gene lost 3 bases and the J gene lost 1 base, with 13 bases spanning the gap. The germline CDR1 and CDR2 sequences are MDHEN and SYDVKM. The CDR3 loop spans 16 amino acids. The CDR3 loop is CASSFRRQYSNQPQHF. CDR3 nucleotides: TGTGCCAGCAGTTTCCGCCGACAGTACAGCAATCAGCCCCAGCATTTT.

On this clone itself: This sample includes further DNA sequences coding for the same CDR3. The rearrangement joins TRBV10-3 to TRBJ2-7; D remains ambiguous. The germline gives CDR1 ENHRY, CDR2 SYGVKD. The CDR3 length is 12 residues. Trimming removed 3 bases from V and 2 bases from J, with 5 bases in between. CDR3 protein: CAISEATYEQYF. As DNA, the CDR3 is TGTGCCATCAGTGAAGCCACCTACGAGCAGTACTTC.

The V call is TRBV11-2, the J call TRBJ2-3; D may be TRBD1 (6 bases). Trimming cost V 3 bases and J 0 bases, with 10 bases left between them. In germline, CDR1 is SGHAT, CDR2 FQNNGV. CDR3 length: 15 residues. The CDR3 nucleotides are TGTGCCAGCAGCTTTAAAACAGGGAGCACAGATACGCAGTATTTT. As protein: CASSFKTGSTDTQYF.

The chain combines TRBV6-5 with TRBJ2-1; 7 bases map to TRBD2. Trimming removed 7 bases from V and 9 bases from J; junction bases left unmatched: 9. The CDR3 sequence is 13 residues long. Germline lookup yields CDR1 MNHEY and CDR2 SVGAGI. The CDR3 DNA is TGTGCCAGCACCGCGGGGGTTTGGGGTGAGCAGTTCTTC. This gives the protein CASTAGVWGEQFF.

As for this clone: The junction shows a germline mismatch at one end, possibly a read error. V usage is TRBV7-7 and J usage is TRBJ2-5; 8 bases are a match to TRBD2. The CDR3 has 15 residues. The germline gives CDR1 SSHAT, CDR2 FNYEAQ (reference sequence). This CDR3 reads CASSLEGTSLETQYF. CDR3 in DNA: TGTGCTAGCAGCTTAGAGGGGACTAGTCTTGAGACCCAGTACTTC. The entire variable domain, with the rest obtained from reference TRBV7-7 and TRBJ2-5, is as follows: GAGVSQSPRYKVTKRGQDVTLRCDPISSHATLYWYQQALGQGPEFLTYFNYEAQPDKSGLPSDRFSAERPEGSISTLTIQRTEQRDSAMYRCASSLEGTSLETQYFGPGTRLLVL.

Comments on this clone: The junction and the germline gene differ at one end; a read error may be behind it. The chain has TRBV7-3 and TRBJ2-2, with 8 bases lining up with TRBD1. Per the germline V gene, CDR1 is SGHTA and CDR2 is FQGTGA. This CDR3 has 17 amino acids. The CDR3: CASSLDSTGAKTGELFF. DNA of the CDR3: TGTGCCAGCAGCTTAGATTCGACAGGGGCGAAAACCGGGGAGCTGTTTTTT.

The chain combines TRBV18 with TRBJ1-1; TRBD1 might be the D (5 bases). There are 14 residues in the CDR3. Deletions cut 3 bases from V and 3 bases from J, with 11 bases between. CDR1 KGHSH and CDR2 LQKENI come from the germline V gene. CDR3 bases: TGTGCCAGCTCACCGGGTGAGGGGTACACTGAAGCTTTCTTT. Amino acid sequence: CASSPGEGYTEAFF. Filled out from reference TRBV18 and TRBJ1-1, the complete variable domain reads NAGVMQNPRHLVRRRGQEARLRCSPMKGHSHVYWYRQLPEEGLKFMVYLQKENIIDESGMPKERFSAEFPKEGPSILRIQQVVRGDSAAYFCASSPGEGYTEAFFGQGTRLTVV.

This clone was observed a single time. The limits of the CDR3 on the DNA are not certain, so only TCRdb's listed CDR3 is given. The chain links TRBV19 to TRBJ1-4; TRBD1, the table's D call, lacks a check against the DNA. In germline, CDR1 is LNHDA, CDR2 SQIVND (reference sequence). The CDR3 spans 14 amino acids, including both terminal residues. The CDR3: CASSISVLAEKLFF.